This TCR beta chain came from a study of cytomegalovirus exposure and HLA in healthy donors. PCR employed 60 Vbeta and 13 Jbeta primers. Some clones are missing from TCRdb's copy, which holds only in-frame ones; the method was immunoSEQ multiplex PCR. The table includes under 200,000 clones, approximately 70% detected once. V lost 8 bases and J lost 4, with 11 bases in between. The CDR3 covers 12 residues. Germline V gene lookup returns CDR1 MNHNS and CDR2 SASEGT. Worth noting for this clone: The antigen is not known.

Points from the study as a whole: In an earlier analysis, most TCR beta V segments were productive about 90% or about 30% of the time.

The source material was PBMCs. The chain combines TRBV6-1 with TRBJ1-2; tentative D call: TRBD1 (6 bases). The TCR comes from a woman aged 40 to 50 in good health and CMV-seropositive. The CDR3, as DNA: TGTGCCAGCCGGACAGCGTCCTATGGCTACACCTTC. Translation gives CASRTASYGYTF.